This T cell receptor (beta chain) comes out of a study of spatial heterogeneity in lung cancer. Individually, TCR cDNA molecules were each labelled with a unique molecular identifier. TCRdb called the 5' RACE reads again in MiXCR, with one record for every CDR3 protein. Found here are 9,000 to 13,000 distinct CDR3 sequences, about 6.3% of them singletons; the top ten hold around 30%. Sample time point: sample taken at primary tumor resection. From tumor, nontumor lung or frozen PBMC, whole RNA was taken unsorted for sequencing. The donor population consisted of 72 patients with untreated, early-stage non-small cell lung cancer. Concerning this clonotype itself: This beta chain represents an off-target read in a library built for alpha chains; its size is of limited meaning.

This CDR3 has 15 amino acids. Germline V gene lookup returns CDR1 MNHNY and CDR2 SVGAGI (reference sequence). Trimming cost V 2 bases and J 5 bases; bases outside gene matches: 7. Material: PBMCs, obtained at surgery. The rearrangement links TRBV6-6 to TRBJ2-5, with 8 bases fitting TRBD1. The TCR comes from a male donor with early-stage non-small cell lung cancer. Written as DNA, the CDR3 is TGTGCCAGCAGTTACCACTCAGGGGGCGGTGAGACCCAGTACTTC. Encoded protein: CASSYHSGGGETQYF.